The 21 T cell receptor beta chains listed next were all sequenced from one sample in a study of blood T cell repertoires in COVID-19. Some clones are missing from TCRdb's copy, which holds only in-frame ones; the method was immunoSEQ multiplex PCR. This sample has 50,000 to 65,000 clones, with over 65% found just once. Input material: peripheral blood. The source of these receptors is a man aged 40-49 years with active COVID-19.

V gene TRBV2 combines with J gene TRBJ1-6, with 9 nucleotides matching TRBD1. Losses at the gene ends were 2 bases for V and 10 bases for J; bases not matched to a gene: 6. Germline V gene sequence: CDR1 SNHLY, CDR2 FYNNEI. This CDR3 has 15 residues. CDR3 amino acids: CASSEIGTGTSPLHF. In DNA, the CDR3 is TGTGCCAGCAGTGAAATCGGGACAGGGACCTCACCCCTCCACTTT.

This chain uses TRBV5-1 with TRBJ1-1; TRBD1 matches at 8 bases. The V segment lost 4 bases and the J segment 0 bases; nucleotides outside the gene matches: 5. The CDR3 is 15 residues long. Germline loops: CDR1 SGHRS, CDR2 YFSETQ. CDR3 DNA sequence: TGCGCCAGCAGCCCATCGACAGGGGTGAACACTGAAGCTTTCTTT. Amino acids: CASSPSTGVNTEAFF.

V is TRBV30 and J is TRBJ2-7; possibly TRBD2 for D (6 bases). This CDR3 has 17 residues. V was trimmed by 1 base and J by 5 bases, leaving 24 bases between them. Germline V gives CDR1 GTSNPN, CDR2 SVGIG (reference sequence). CDR3: CAWSAPPAGRSPDEQYF. CDR3 in DNA: TGTGCCTGGAGTGCCCCCCCGGCCGGGAGAAGCCCCGACGAGCAGTACTTC.

The gene calls are TRBV6-5 and TRBJ2-1, with 9 positions matching TRBD2. The germline V gene encodes CDR1 MNHEY and CDR2 SVGAGI. The CDR3 has 15 residues. Trimming took 2 bases from V and 10 from J; bases not matched to a gene: 9. CDR3 residues: CASSYRAGGIGEQFF. The CDR3 nucleotides are TGTGCCAGCAGTTACCGGGCGGGAGGGATAGGAGAGCAGTTCTTC.

The rearrangement links TRBV7-2 to TRBJ1-5; D possibly corresponds to TRBD1 (6 bases). Germline CDR1 SGHTA, CDR2 FQGNSA. The CDR3 runs 17 residues. V lost 5 bases and J 9 bases, leaving 26 bases between the germline ends. The CDR3 DNA sequence: TGTGCCAGCAGCGCAGATCCGGCCGACAGGACACTAAGGCCCCAGCATTTT. Its protein product is CASSADPADRTLRPQHF.

There are a few counts of this clone. The chain recombines TRBV7-3 with TRBJ2-3, with a weak D call TRBD2 (6 bases). The CDR3 consists of 15 residues. Trimming pared 2 bases from V and 4 bases from J, leaving 13 bases between. Per the germline V gene, CDR1 is SGHTA and CDR2 is FQGTGA. CDR3 bases: TGTGCCAGCAGCTTATTCGCTAGCGTCTCAGATACGCAGTATTTT. Its protein is CASSLFASVSDTQYF.

This chain uses TRBV28 with TRBJ2-7, with TRBD2 as a possible D gene (6 bases). With 3 bases removed from V and 2 bases from J, the gap between germline ends came to 11 bases. This CDR3 spans 14 amino acids. Germline V gene sequence: CDR1 MDHEN, CDR2 SYDVKM. The DNA of the CDR3 is TGTGCCAGCAGTTTTGGAGGGATCGCCTACGAGCAGTACTTC. This sequence encodes CASSFGGIAYEQYF.

The chain carries TRBV5-4 and TRBJ2-2, with TRBD2 matching 7 bases. V was clipped by 3 bases and J by 6 bases; unmatched bases: 11. Germline CDR1 and CDR2: SGHNT and YYREEE (reference sequence). This CDR3 is built from 16 residues. CDR3 sequence reads: CASSSPGGNGAGELFF. CDR3 nucleotides: TGTGCCAGCAGCTCCCCCGGGGGGAATGGTGCCGGGGAGCTGTTTTTT. Full variable domain (missing parts from reference TRBV5-4 and TRBJ2-2): ETGVTQSPTHLIKTRGQQVTLRCSSQSGHNTVSWYQQALGQGPQFIFQYYREEENGRGNFPPRFSGLQFPNYSSELNVNALELDDSALYLCASSSPGGNGAGELFFGEGSRLTVL.

The V and J genes are TRBV27 and TRBJ1-5; tentatively, D is TRBD1 (5 bases). Germline CDR1 and CDR2: MNHEY and SMNVEV (reference sequence). Deletions cut 4 bases from V and 7 bases from J, with 14 bases between. The CDR3 consists of 14 residues. The CDR3 protein is CASSSAQGGQPQHF. In nucleotides, the CDR3 is TGTGCCAGCAGTTCCGCCCAGGGTGGACAGCCCCAGCATTTT.

The CDR3 loop is CASSPGHSNTEAFF. Here the CDR3 DNA reads TGTGCCAGCAGCCCCGGACACTCGAACACTGAAGCTTTCTTT. This chain links TRBV7-3 with TRBJ1-1, with TRBD1 as a possible D gene (5 bases). The CDR3 is 14 amino acids. V was shortened by 5 bases and J by 1 base, with 11 bases between the two germline ends. The germline V gene encodes CDR1 SGHTA and CDR2 FQGTGA.

This clone is a singleton in its sample. The chain links TRBV5-1 to TRBJ2-7, with a weak D call TRBD1 (6 bases). The germline V and J ends were trimmed by 2 bases and 6 bases, with 36 bases remaining between them. The CDR3 has 21 amino acids. Germline V gene lookup returns CDR1 SGHRS and CDR2 YFSETQ. Here the CDR3 reads CASSFPARKSRITGLYVEQYF. As DNA, the CDR3 is TGCGCCAGCAGCTTTCCGGCTCGCAAGAGTAGGATCACAGGGCTTTATGTCGAGCAGTACTTC.

Many counts were recorded for this clone. This rearrangement joins TRBV23-1 to TRBJ2-7; 10 bases map to TRBD1. TRBV23-1 is filed as an ORF, its function uncertain. The CDR3 loop spans 15 amino acids. Trimming took 2 bases from V and 2 from J; bases not matched to a gene: 3. The chain's CDR3 is CASSQKGQGTYEQYF. The CDR3, as DNA: TGCGCCAGCAGTCAAAAGGGACAGGGGACCTACGAGCAGTACTTC.

The chain joins TRBV9 to TRBJ1-2; D is perhaps TRBD1 (5 bases). Germline V gene lookup returns CDR1 SGDLS and CDR2 YYNGEE. CDR3 size: 13 residues. Trimming pared 0 bases from V and 7 bases from J, leaving 10 bases between. As DNA, the CDR3 is TGTGCCAGCAGCGTAGCTTCAGGGTTTGGCTACACCTTC. Translation: CASSVASGFGYTF.

The chain carries TRBV5-1 and TRBJ2-5; 7 nucleotides align to TRBD1. Germline V CDR1 and CDR2: SGHRS, YFSETQ. The CDR3 consists of 14 residues. The trim removed 0 bases at V and 4 bases at J, leaving 3 bases unmatched. The CDR3 coding sequence is TGCGCCAGCAGCTTGGTAGGGGGCCGAGAGACCCAGTACTTC. This codes for CASSLVGGRETQYF.

This chain joins TRBV2 and TRBJ2-3; no clear D. The length of the CDR3 is 11 residues. CDR1 and CDR2 from the germline V gene are SNHLY and FYNNEI. Trimming cost V 5 bases and J 2 bases, with 2 bases left between them. CDR3 bases: TGTGCCAGCAGTTACACAGATACGCAGTATTTT. Translated: CASSYTDTQYF.

The rearrangement joins TRBV6-5 to TRBJ2-7, with TRBD1 identical over 7 bases. Germline V gives CDR1 MNHEY, CDR2 SVGAGI. The CDR3 length is 15 residues. J was trimmed by 7 bases and V by 2 bases; bases with no gene match: 11. CDR3 nucleotide sequence: TGTGCCAGCAGTTACCCTCAAACAGGGGATCAAGAGCAGTACTTC. This encodes CASSYPQTGDQEQYF.

The rearrangement joins TRBV6-5 to TRBJ1-2; 8 nucleotides match TRBD1. This CDR3 has 14 amino acids. Per the germline V gene, CDR1 is MNHEY and CDR2 is SVGAGI. With 11 bases clipped from V and 7 bases from J, the junction kept 15 bases outside the gene matches. DNA for the CDR3: TGTGCCGGGTCCTACCAGGGGGCTTCGGGTGGCTACACCTTC. Its translation: CAGSYQGASGGYTF.

V and J are TRBV21-1 and TRBJ1-2; the table's D call TRBD1 went unverified against the DNA. TRBV21-1 is flagged as a pseudogene. The CDR3 runs to 16 residues. CDR3 in DNA: TGTGCCAGCAGCAAAGTGCCCCCAGGGGAGATCTATGGCTACACCTTC. Amino acid sequence: CASSKVPPGEIYGYTF.

This clone was found a few times. At the DNA level, this CDR3 is encoded by other sequences in the same sample as well. The rearrangement links TRBV27 to TRBJ2-7; D unresolved. The CDR3 loop spans 13 amino acids. The V end lost 3 bases, the J end lost 1 base, and 7 bases lay between the germline ends. The germline gives CDR1 MNHEY, CDR2 SMNVEV (reference sequence). The CDR3 region has the DNA TGTGCCAGCAGTTTGTTCGGGTCCTACGAGCAGTACTTC. It codes for CASSLFGSYEQYF.

This sequence joins TRBV5-1 and TRBJ1-1; 8 nucleotides match TRBD1. There are 15 residues in the CDR3. V shed 4 bases and J 5 bases; nucleotides not matched to a gene: 10. Germline values: CDR1 SGHRS, CDR2 YFSETQ. The DNA of the CDR3 is TGCGCCAGCAGCGTAACTTCAGGGGGCAGTACTGAAGCTTTCTTT. It specifies CASSVTSGGSTEAFF.

CDR3 in DNA: TGTGCCAGCAGCCCCCGCCCCTCAGCGGGAGGAGGGGAGACCCAGTACTTC. The encoded protein is CASSPRPSAGGGETQYF. The chain carries TRBV5-4 and TRBJ2-5, with 9 bases fitting TRBD2. Germline values: CDR1 SGHNT, CDR2 YYREEE (reference sequence). V shed 4 bases, J shed 5 bases, and the junction held 15 bases outside the gene matches. The CDR3 covers 17 residues.